This T cell receptor beta chain was captured in a study of vaccination effects on CD4 cells after COVID-19. Sequencing used immunoSEQ multiplex PCR; TCRdb keeps in-frame clones, though not all of them. The data show approximately 22,000 clones, about 73% seen once. Antigen-specific CD4+ T cells were expanded (with viral peptide pools) by the ViraFEST assay ahead of sequencing. Having been cultured for roughly 9 days, the cells underwent CD4+ T cell isolation. Comments on this clone: Its specificity is unknown.

Germline V gene lookup returns CDR1 SGHRS and CDR2 YFSETQ. This CDR3 spans 15 amino acids. V shed 2 bases, J shed 4 bases, and the junction held 4 bases outside the gene matches. This receptor was identified in a human donor who received a COVID-19 vaccine. Sequences were derived from CD4+ T cells from PBMCs cultured with HCoV-229E spike peptides, sampled before COVID-19 vaccination. The chain combines TRBV5-1 with TRBJ2-1; TRBD1 matches 9 bases. CDR3 region: CASSFTGTGYNEQFF. Here the CDR3 DNA reads TGCGCCAGCAGCTTCACCGGGACAGGGTACAATGAGCAGTTCTTC. Complete variable domain (other parts from reference TRBV5-1 and TRBJ2-1): KAGVTQTPRYLIKTRGQQVTLSCSPISGHRSVSWYQQTPGQGLQFLFEYFSETQRNKGNFPGRFSGRQFSNSRSEMNVSTLELGDSALYLCASSFTGTGYNEQFFGPGTRLTVL.